Included here is one TCR beta chain sequence, with context. Its matching antigen is unknown. Excluded were patients having autoimmune disease history or systemic immunosuppression. The investigators sampled blood at baseline, at cycle 4 day 1, and at cycle 7 day 1. V was pared by 1 base and J by 2 bases, with 8 bases of the junction left unmatched. The CDR3 length is 15 residues. Looked up from germline, CDR1 is GTSNPN and CDR2 is SVGIG (reference sequence). Using immunoSEQ multiplex PCR, the repertoire was profiled, and TCRdb retains in-frame clones only, with some absent. The sample has about 75,000 clones, about nine tenths seen once. The sample originates from a study of OX40 agonist ivuxolimab in advanced cancers. About the study: Patients were over 65% male with ages roughly 23 to 85, mean about 65. Whole-study findings and limits: Clonal expansion in partial responders at 0.1-3.0 mg/kg ranked among the lowest.

The chain has TRBV30 and TRBJ2-7, with 7 bases identical to TRBD1. Here the sequenced sample was CD4+ or CD8+ T cells sorted from blood, taken in a trial of the OX40 agonist ivuxolimab. The clonotype originates from an adult with an advanced solid tumor such as melanoma, head and neck, liver or kidney cancer. As DNA, the CDR3 is TGTGCCTGGAGTGCCCCGGGACAGAGAACCTACGAGCAGTACTTC. It yields the protein CAWSAPGQRTYEQYF.